The clone carrying this T cell receptor beta chain appeared many times. Unique molecular identifiers were incorporated into the prepared TCRbeta library. Via MiXCR, TCRdb re-called the PCR reads, giving one row per CDR3 protein. The sample yields some 490,000 distinct CDR3 sequences, around 13% seen once. This sample is part of a study of T-cell reconstitution after alpha-beta-depleted transplantation in children. After removal of 1 base from V and 4 bases from J, the junction contained 3 bases not matched to a gene. This CDR3 is built from 14 residues. Germline CDR1 reads DFQATT; CDR2 reads SNEGSKA (reference sequence).

J is TRBJ2-1 and V is TRBV20-1, with 8 bases fitting TRBD2. Sequences were derived from PBMCs from the stem cell graft donor, sampled from the stem cell graft. The receptor comes from a human donor who donated a stem cell graft to a child with combined immunodeficiency. CDR3 in amino acids: CSARVQRGYNEQFF. The CDR3 DNA reads TGCAGTGCTAGAGTCCAGCGGGGGTACAATGAGCAGTTCTTC.